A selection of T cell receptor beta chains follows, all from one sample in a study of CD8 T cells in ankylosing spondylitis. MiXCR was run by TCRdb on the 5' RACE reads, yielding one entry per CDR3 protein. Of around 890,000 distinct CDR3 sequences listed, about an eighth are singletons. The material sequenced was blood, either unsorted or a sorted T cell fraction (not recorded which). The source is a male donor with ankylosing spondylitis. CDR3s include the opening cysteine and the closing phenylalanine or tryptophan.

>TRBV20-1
CSAKKTGDQPQHF
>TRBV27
CASSSHSGKPYNEQFF
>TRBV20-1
CSARSMNTEAFF
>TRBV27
CASSSLAGVTNEQFF
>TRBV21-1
CASSKDPRPYEDTGELFF
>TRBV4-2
CASSPTSGRLYEQYF
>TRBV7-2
CASSIRMGNEQFF
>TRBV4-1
CASSQHLVYRDSSNQPQHF
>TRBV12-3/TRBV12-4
CASSQPGQGIHTF
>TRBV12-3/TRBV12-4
CASTTSRGGYTF
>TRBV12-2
CHKTGRFQPQHF
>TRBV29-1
CSVSPQGNEQFF
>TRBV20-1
CSARLPGQGTPF
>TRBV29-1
CSGNEGLLGGEQFF
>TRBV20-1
CSASRGQSEEQYF
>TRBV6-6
CASRARMEPQHF
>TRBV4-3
CASSQGTGTGSTDTQYF
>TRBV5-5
CASSWGTGDYSNQPQHF
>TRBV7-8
CASSIRSQGNSPLHF
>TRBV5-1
CASSLTGGSYNSPLHF
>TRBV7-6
CASSLGDRVAEQYF
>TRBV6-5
CASSYSIQLGTQYF
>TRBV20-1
CSALNAQGGYSNQPQHF
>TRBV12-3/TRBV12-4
CASSPGGTSRTQHF
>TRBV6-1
CASSLEDEENIQYF
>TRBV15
CATSTQVTNSPLHF
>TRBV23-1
CASSHSGGNTEAFF
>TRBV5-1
CASLDLADTQYF
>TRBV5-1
CASSHLMSYEQYF
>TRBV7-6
CASSSWEGAVRDTQYF
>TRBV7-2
CASSLRTGGNTIYF
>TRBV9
CASSVEGVAQPQHF
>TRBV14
CASSQGGSGTQYF
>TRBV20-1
CSSSSGSLYEQYF
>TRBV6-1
CASRYTEAFF
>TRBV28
CASSRVWGLANTGELFF
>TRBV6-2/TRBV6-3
CASIPGQLTDTQYF
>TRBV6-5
CASSYWGAGNEKLFF
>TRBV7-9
CASSLMDEQFF
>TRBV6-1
CASRPGLAGEQFF
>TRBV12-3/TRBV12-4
CASSFSLPGTGYGYTF
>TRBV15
CATIGQSYQPQHF
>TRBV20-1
CSARGIRVYTQYF
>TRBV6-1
CASSGAVTDTQYF
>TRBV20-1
CSARRLAGPNTGELFF
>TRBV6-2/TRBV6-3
CASSFTDRYQETQYF
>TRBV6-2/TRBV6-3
CASRTYRDQETQYF
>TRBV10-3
CAIRGGEQGFTDTQYF
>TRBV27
CASSRNPYSDKFYGYTF
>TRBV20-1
CSANRGAEDTF
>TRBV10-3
CAISDLAGVTSYEQYF
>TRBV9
CASSVGGRAQNEQFF